Listed below are T cell receptor beta chains from one sample, sequenced in a study of blood T cell repertoires in COVID-19. Sequenced by immunoSEQ multiplex PCR; TCRdb stores in-frame clones only, minus some. The sample contains some 290,000 clones, about 90% of which appear only once. The sample was peripheral blood. The receptors originated from a woman aged 35 to 49 with COVID-19, enrolled during active disease. Both conserved end residues are part of each CDR3.

V: TRBV14
length: 18
CDR3: CASSQDRSQGTSPDTIYF

V: TRBV6-4
length: 14
CDR3: CASSGLASTDTQYF

V: TRBV28
length: 17
CDR3: CASSLTRTGTVPYEQYF

V: TRBV28
length: 15
CDR3: CASSSGDRVNQPQHF

V: TRBV4-3
length: 16
CDR3: CASSQDRLAAYNEQFF

V: TRBV27
length: 18
CDR3: CASSLKPQRQGWGSPLHF

V: TRBV28
length: 15
CDR3: CASISIRDLTYEQYF

V: TRBV6-2/TRBV6-3
length: 11
CDR3: CASSSQETQYF

V: TRBV18
length: 15
CDR3: CASSQTQGTGNTIYF

V: TRBV27
length: 16
CDR3: CASTLRGTGGFTEAFF

V: TRBV25-1
length: 12
CDR3: CASSERGEKLFF

V: TRBV6-2/TRBV6-3
length: 16
CDR3: CASSYSRLAGLAEQYF

V: TRBV7-3
length: 14
CDR3: CASSLTRASDEQFF

V: TRBV19
length: 14
CDR3: CASKDAGINEKLFF

V: TRBV9
length: 15
CDR3: CASSESGVNQETQYF

V: TRBV27
length: 15
CDR3: CASSTRTGGQETQYF

V: TRBV2
length: 15
CDR3: CASSYGLAGVNEQFF

V: TRBV7-2
length: 16
CDR3: CASSLQETRTGNTIYF

V: TRBV9
length: 16
CDR3: CASSVRGGVNQETQYF

V: TRBV9
length: 13
CDR3: CASSAEGAGELFF

V: TRBV7-9
length: 16
CDR3: CASSPTGGMLSYEQYF

V: TRBV2
length: 16
CDR3: CASSGYLAGEGETQYF

V: TRBV5-1
length: 16
CDR3: CASSLTNRAQRYEQYF

V: TRBV18
length: 15
CDR3: CASSPQTGAEEKLFF

V: TRBV7-2
length: 15
CDR3: CASSPDRVSTDTQYF

V: TRBV28
length: 13
CDR3: CAGGGSPNEKLFF

V: TRBV3-1/TRBV3-2
length: 17
CDR3: CASSQVRRGDYQETQYF

V: TRBV7-2
length: 13
CDR3: CASSLRVNQPQHF

V: TRBV6-4
length: 14
CDR3: CASVVRGQAYEQYF

V: TRBV4-3
length: 13
CDR3: CASSPTGETEAFF

V: TRBV7-9
length: 16
CDR3: CASSFFVGGPTDTQYF

V: TRBV19
length: 13
CDR3: CASSRGSLVEQYF

V: TRBV3-1/TRBV3-2
length: 16
CDR3: CASSPGTGTSNQPQHF

V: TRBV27
length: 14
CDR3: CASSTLAGPDTQYF

V: TRBV11-3
length: 19
CDR3: CASSLGPDLLEVGDNEQFF

V: TRBV4-3
length: 17
CDR3: CASSRATSAGVTDTQYF

V: TRBV19
length: 15
CDR3: CASSILGQGADEQYF

V: TRBV4-3
length: 15
CDR3: CASSQAGETGNTIYF

V: TRBV7-2
length: 13
CDR3: CASSLRRDSPLHF

V: TRBV11-2
length: 15
CDR3: CASSLTGTRDYGYTF

V: TRBV5-4
length: 16
CDR3: CASSKVSGTGAHEQYF

V: TRBV5-8
length: 13
CDR3: CASSHDMFYGYTF

V: TRBV5-4
length: 16
CDR3: CASSSTNPGGQETQYF